One sample yielded the 16 T cell receptor beta chains listed below, sequenced in a study of shared clonotypes between healthy human individuals. Sequencing used immunoSEQ multiplex PCR; TCRdb keeps in-frame clones, though not all of them. The repertoire holds just over 2,000,000 clones, with over 85% as singletons. The sample consisted of naive CD4+ T cells sorted from blood. Subset of the sample: CD45RA+ positively selected. These TCRs come from a man younger than 35 in good health.

Concerning this clone: A junction end diverges from the germline sequence, so it may reflect a read error. In the same sample, other DNA sequences code for this CDR3. The genes are TRBV11-2 and TRBJ2-1; TRBD1 matches 9 bases. The CDR3 length is 15 residues. Germline-derived CDR1 and CDR2 are SGHAT and FQNNGV. The CDR3 protein is CASSQAGTGLNEQFF. CDR3 in DNA: TGCGCCAGCAGCCAAGCCGGGACAGGGTTAAATGAGCAGTTCTTC. Variable domain in full (rest from reference TRBV11-2 and TRBJ2-1): EAGVAQSPRYKIIEKRQSVAFWCNPISGHATLYWYQQILGQGPKLLIQFQNNGVVDDSQLPKDRFSAERLKGVDSTLKIQPAKLEDSAVYLCASSQAGTGLNEQFFGPGTRLTVL.

This clone showed up just once. This chain joins TRBV2 and TRBJ2-5; the D gene is possibly TRBD2 (6 bases). V was cut by 6 bases and J by 4 bases, with 9 bases left in between. This CDR3 contains 12 residues. Germline V CDR1 and CDR2: SNHLY, FYNNEI. The CDR3 sequence is CASRGGPETQYF. DNA of the CDR3: TGTGCCAGCAGGGGGGGACCAGAGACCCAGTACTTC.

The rearrangement uses TRBV2 and TRBJ2-3; 9 nucleotides align to TRBD2. The germline gives CDR1 SNHLY, CDR2 FYNNEI. The V gene end was trimmed by 5 bases and the J gene end by 2 bases; junction bases not matched to a gene: 8. CDR3 length equals 16 residues. The CDR3 coding sequence is TGTGCCAGCAGTATAACCGGGACTAGCAACACAGATACGCAGTATTTT. Translation: CASSITGTSNTDTQYF.

The genes are TRBV4-2 and TRBJ2-7; D could derive from TRBD1 or TRBD2 (5 bases each). Trimming removed 8 bases at V and 2 bases at J, with 16 bases between. Germline-derived CDR1 and CDR2 are LGHNA and YNFKEQ. The CDR3 is 14 amino acids. The CDR3 here is CASGRQFGAYEQYF. Here the CDR3 DNA reads TGTGCCAGCGGGAGACAGTTTGGAGCCTACGAGCAGTACTTC.

Of note for this clone: Other DNA sequences within the sample encode an identical CDR3. This chain uses TRBV5-8 with TRBJ1-6, with 8 positions matching TRBD1. The CDR3 contains 14 residues. V shed 2 bases, J shed 10 bases, and the junction held 5 bases outside the gene matches. Germline-derived CDR1 and CDR2 are SGHTS and YDEGEE. CDR3: CASSFGQGGSPLHF. The CDR3 DNA sequence: TGTGCCAGCAGCTTCGGACAGGGAGGCTCACCCCTCCACTTT.

Remarks on this clone: The junction differs from germline at one of its ends, possibly a read error. The chain recombines TRBV20-1 with TRBJ2-1; no clear D gene. Germline V lookup: CDR1 DFQATT, CDR2 SNEGSKA (reference sequence). The length of the CDR3 is 11 residues. CDR3 amino acids: CSGISHNEQFF. The CDR3 region has the DNA TGCAGTGGAATCTCCCACAATGAGCAGTTCTTC.

This chain uses TRBV28 with TRBJ1-2; D might be TRBD1 (5 bases). CDR1 MDHEN and CDR2 SYDVKM come from the germline V gene. V lost 5 bases and J 5 bases, leaving 18 bases between the germline ends. CDR3 size: 15 residues. The CDR3 reads CASSAPRDGRYGYTF. CDR3 bases: TGTGCCAGCAGTGCACCCCGGGACGGAAGATATGGCTACACCTTC.

The V and J genes are TRBV7-9 and TRBJ2-2, with D perhaps matching TRBD1 (6 bases). The germline V gene has CDR1 SEHNR and CDR2 FQNEAQ (reference sequence). The CDR3 consists of 17 residues. Trimming cost V 0 bases and J 0 bases, with 11 bases left between them. The CDR3 DNA follows: TGTGCCAGCAGCTTAGCGCAGGGGTCGGCGAACACCGGGGAGCTGTTTTTT. This translates into CASSLAQGSANTGELFF.

The V and J genes are TRBV18 and TRBJ2-3, with D tentatively TRBD2 (5 bases). V was pared by 0 bases and J by 2 bases, with 12 bases between. The CDR3 is 16 residues long. Looked up from germline, CDR1 is KGHSH and CDR2 is LQKENI. CDR3 region: CASSPPATTVTDTQYF. The DNA for the CDR3 is TGTGCCAGCTCACCACCGGCGACTACCGTCACAGATACGCAGTATTTT.

J is TRBJ1-5 and V is TRBV10-3, with 10 bases fitting TRBD1. J was trimmed by 12 bases and V by 0 bases; bases with no gene match: 11. From germline, CDR1 is ENHRY and CDR2 SYGVKD. The CDR3 covers 16 residues. The CDR3 sequence: CAISESGGTGARSQHF. The CDR3 coding sequence is TGTGCCATCAGTGAGTCGGGTGGGACAGGGGCCCGAAGCCAGCATTTT.

Points on this clone: Other DNA sequences of this sample code for an identical CDR3. This sequence joins TRBV6-5 and TRBJ2-7, with a weak D call TRBD2 (5 bases). CDR3 length equals 15 residues. V gave up 0 bases and J gave up 0 bases, with 9 bases separating them. Germline V gene lookup returns CDR1 MNHEY and CDR2 SVGAGI. The CDR3 is CASSYSSSGSYEQYF. DNA of the CDR3: TGTGCCAGCAGTTACTCCTCCAGCGGCTCCTACGAGCAGTACTTC.

As DNA, the CDR3 is TGTGCCAGCAGTAGAACGGAGAGTGGGAATTATGGCTACACCTTC. Encoded protein: CASSRTESGNYGYTF. The chain recombines TRBV6-6 with TRBJ1-2; D call uncertain. V was shortened by 5 bases and J by 5 bases, with 18 bases between the two germline ends. Germline-derived CDR1 and CDR2 are MNHNY and SVGAGI (reference sequence). The length of the CDR3 is 15 residues.

In its sample, this clone was seen many times. The chain recombines TRBV10-3 with TRBJ2-7, with TRBD1 identical over 8 bases. V shed 0 bases and J 6 bases; nucleotides not matched to a gene: 7. The CDR3 sequence is 15 residues long. CDR1 is ENHRY and CDR2 is SYGVKD in the germline V gene. This CDR3 is CAISESAQGAVEQYF. The CDR3 DNA follows: TGTGCCATCAGTGAGTCGGCTCAGGGGGCGGTCGAGCAGTACTTC.

This clone appeared a single time. V usage is TRBV18 and J usage is TRBJ2-1; 9 bases are shared with TRBD1. V lost 6 bases, J lost 5 bases, and 17 bases stayed unmatched. This CDR3 is built from 18 residues. Germline V gives CDR1 KGHSH, CDR2 LQKENI. The CDR3 spells CASSQQGTGTGSNNEQFF. Here the CDR3 DNA reads TGTGCCAGCTCCCAACAGGGAACCGGGACAGGGAGTAACAATGAGCAGTTCTTC.

The CDR3 DNA reads TGTGCCAGCAGCTTATTCGCCGCCTCAGCAGGGGACGAGCAGTACTTC. Translation gives CASSLFAASAGDEQYF. The chain links TRBV7-3 to TRBJ2-7; possible D gene TRBD1, 6 bases. The CDR3 length is 16 residues. With 2 bases removed from V and 5 bases from J, the gap between germline ends came to 19 bases. The germline CDR1 and CDR2 sequences are SGHTA and FQGTGA.

The chain joins TRBV27 to TRBJ1-1, with 7 bases matching TRBD1. This CDR3 comprises 14 residues. CDR1 and CDR2 (germline): MNHEY, SMNVEV (reference sequence). V lost 5 bases to trimming and J lost 2 bases; unmatched junction nucleotides: 5. CDR3 sequence reads: CASSPWTGNTEAFF. The CDR3 DNA sequence: TGTGCCAGCAGTCCTTGGACAGGCAACACTGAAGCTTTCTTT.